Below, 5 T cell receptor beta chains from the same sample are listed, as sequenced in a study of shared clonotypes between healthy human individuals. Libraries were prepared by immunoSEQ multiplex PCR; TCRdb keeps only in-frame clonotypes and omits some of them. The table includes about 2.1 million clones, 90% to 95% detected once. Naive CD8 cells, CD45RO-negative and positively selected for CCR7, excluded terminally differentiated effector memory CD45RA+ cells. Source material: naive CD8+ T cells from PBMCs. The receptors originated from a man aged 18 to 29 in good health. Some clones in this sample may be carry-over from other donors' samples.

CDR3 loop: CASRRDRSLNQPQHF. CDR3 nucleotide sequence: TGTGCCAGCAGACGGGACAGGAGCCTGAATCAGCCCCAGCATTTT. The chain has TRBV28 and TRBJ1-5, with TRBD1 matching over 8 bases. There are 15 residues in the CDR3. Germline CDR1 MDHEN, CDR2 SYDVKM. The V gene end was trimmed by 6 bases and the J gene end by 4 bases; junction bases not matched to a gene: 8.

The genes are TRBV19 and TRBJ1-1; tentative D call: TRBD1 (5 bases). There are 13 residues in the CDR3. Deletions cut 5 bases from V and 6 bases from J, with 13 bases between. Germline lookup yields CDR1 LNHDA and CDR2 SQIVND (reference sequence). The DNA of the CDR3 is TGTGCCAGTAGTCCAAGAGGGGAACCTGAAGCTTTCTTT. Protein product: CASSPRGEPEAFF. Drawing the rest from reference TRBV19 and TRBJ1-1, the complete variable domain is DGGITQSPKYLFRKEGQNVTLSCEQNLNHDAMYWYRQDPGQGLRLIYYSQIVNDFQKGDIAEGYSVSREKKESFPLTVTSAQKNPTAFYLCASSPRGEPEAFFGQGTRLTVV.

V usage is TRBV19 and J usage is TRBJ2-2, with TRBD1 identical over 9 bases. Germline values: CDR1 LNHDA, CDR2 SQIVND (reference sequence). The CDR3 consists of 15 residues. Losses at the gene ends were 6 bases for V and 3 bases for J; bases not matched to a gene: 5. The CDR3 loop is CASRVWTGDTGELFF. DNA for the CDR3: TGTGCCAGTAGGGTCTGGACAGGGGACACCGGGGAGCTGTTTTTT.

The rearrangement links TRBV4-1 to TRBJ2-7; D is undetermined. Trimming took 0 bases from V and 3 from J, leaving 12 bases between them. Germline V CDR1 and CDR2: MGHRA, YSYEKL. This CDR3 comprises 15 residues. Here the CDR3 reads CASSQEAGLFYEQYF. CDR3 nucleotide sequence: TGCGCCAGCAGCCAAGAAGCTGGCCTTTTCTACGAGCAGTACTTC.

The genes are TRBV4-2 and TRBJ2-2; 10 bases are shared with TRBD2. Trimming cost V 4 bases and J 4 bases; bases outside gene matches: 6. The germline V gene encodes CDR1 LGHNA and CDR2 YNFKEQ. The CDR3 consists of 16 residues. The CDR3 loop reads CASSLLAGESTGELFF. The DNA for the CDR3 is TGTGCCAGCAGCCTGCTAGCGGGAGAGAGCACCGGGGAGCTGTTTTTT.